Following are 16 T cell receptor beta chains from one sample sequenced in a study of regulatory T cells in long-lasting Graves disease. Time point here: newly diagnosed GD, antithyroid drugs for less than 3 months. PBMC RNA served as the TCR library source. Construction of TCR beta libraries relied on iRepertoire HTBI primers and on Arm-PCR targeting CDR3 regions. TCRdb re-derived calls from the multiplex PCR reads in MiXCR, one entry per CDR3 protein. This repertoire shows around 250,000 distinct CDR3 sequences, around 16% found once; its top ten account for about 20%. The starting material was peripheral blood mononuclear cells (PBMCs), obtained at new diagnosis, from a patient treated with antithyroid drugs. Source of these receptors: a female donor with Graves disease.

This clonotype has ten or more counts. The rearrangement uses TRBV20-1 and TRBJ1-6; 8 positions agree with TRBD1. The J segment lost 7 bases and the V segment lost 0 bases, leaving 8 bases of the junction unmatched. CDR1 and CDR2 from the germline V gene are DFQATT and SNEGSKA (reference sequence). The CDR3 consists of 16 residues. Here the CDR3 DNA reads TGCAGTGCTAGAGAATCTCGGACAGGGTTGAATTCACCCCTCCACTTT. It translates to CSARESRTGLNSPLHF.

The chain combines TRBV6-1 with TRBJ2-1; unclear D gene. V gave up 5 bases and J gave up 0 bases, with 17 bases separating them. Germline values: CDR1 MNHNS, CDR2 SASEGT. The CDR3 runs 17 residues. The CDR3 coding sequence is TGTGCCAGCAGTATTCCAGCCGGCGGTAGCTCCTACAATGAGCAGTTCTTC. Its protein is CASSIPAGGSSYNEQFF.

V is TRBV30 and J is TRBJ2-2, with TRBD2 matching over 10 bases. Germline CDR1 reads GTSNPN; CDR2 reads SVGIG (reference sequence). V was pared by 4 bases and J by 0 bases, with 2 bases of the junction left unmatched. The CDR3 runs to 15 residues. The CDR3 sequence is CAWTLAGANTGELFF. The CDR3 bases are TGTGCCTGGACCCTAGCGGGAGCGAACACCGGGGAGCTGTTTTTT.

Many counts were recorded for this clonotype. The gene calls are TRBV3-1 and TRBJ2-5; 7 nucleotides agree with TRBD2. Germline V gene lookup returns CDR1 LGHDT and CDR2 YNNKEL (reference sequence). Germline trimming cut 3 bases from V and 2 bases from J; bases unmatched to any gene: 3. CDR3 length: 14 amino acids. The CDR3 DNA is TGTGCCAGCAGCCAGGCGGGAGAGCAAGAGACCCAGTACTTC. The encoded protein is CASSQAGEQETQYF.

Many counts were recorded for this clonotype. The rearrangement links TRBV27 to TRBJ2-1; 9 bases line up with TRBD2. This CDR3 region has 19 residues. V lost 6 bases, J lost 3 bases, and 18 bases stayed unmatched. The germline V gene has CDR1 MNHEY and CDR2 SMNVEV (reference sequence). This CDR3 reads CASSPGLAMGPHGYNEQFF. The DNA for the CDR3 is TGTGCCAGCAGCCCCGGACTAGCGATGGGCCCCCATGGCTACAATGAGCAGTTCTTC.

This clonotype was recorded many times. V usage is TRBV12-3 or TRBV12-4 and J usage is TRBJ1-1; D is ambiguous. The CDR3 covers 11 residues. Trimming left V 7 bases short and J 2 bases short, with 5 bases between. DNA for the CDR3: TGTGCCAGCATGGAAAACACTGAAGCTTTCTTT. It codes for CASMENTEAFF.

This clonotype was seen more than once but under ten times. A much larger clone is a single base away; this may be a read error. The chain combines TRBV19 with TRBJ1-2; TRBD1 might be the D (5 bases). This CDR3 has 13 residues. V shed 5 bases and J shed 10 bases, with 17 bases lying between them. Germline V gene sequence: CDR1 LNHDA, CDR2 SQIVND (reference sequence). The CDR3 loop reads CASSPGHLGDYTF. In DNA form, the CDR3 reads TGTGCCAGTAGTCCGGGGCACCTGGGAGACTACACCTTC.

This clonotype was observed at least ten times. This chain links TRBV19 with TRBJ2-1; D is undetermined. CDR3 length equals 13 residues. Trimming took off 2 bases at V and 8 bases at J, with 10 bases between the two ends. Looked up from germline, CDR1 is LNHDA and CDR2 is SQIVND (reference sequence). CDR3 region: CASSILVADEQFF. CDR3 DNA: TGTGCCAGTAGTATACTAGTGGCCGATGAGCAGTTCTTC.

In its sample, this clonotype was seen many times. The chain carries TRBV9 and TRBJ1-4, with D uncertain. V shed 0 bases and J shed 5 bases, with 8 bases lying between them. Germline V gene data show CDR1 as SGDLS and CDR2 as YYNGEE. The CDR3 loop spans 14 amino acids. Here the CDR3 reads CASSVGGLNEKLFF. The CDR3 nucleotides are TGTGCCAGCAGCGTAGGCGGGTTAAATGAAAAACTGTTTTTT.

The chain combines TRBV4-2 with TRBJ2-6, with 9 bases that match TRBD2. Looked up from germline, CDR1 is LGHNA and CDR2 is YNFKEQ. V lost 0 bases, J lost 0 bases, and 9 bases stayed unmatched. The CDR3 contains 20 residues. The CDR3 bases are TGTGCCAGCAGCCAAGACCCCCTACTAGCGGGCGTCTCTGGGGCCAACGTCCTGACTTTC. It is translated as CASSQDPLLAGVSGANVLTF.

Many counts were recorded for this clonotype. The CDR3 loop is CASSQDRGIRTEAFF. For the CDR3, the DNA is TGTGCCAGCAGCCAAGACAGGGGGATAAGGACTGAAGCTTTCTTT. This sequence joins TRBV14 and TRBJ1-1; 7 bases fit TRBD1. The CDR3 has 15 residues. Germline CDR1 is SGHDN and CDR2 is FVKESK. Trimming took 0 bases from V and 5 from J; bases not matched to a gene: 6.

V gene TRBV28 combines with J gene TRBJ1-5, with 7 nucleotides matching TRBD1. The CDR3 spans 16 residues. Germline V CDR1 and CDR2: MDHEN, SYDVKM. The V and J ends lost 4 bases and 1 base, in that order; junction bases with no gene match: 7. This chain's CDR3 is CASSWTGGDSNQPQHF. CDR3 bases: TGTGCCAGCAGTTGGACAGGCGGGGACAGCAATCAGCCCCAGCATTTT.

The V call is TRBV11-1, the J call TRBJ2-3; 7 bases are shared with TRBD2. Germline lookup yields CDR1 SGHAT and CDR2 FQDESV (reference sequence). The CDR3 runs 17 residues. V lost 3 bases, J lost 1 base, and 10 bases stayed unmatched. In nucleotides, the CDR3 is TGTGCCAGCAGCTTGCTACCTAGCGGAGGCCGCACAGATACGCAGTATTTT. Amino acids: CASSLLPSGGRTDTQYF.

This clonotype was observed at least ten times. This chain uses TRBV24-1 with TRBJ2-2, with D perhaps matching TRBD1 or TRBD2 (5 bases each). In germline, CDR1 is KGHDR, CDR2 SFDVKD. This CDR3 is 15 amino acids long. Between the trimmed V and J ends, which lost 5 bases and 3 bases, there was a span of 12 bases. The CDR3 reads CATSGQGADTGELFF. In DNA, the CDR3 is TGTGCCACCAGTGGTCAGGGAGCGGACACCGGGGAGCTGTTTTTT.

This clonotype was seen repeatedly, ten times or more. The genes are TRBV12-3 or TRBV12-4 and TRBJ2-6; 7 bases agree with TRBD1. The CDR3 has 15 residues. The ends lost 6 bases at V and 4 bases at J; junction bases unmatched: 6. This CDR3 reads CASRADRAGANVLTF. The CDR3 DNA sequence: TGTGCCAGCAGGGCCGACAGGGCCGGGGCCAACGTCCTGACTTTC.

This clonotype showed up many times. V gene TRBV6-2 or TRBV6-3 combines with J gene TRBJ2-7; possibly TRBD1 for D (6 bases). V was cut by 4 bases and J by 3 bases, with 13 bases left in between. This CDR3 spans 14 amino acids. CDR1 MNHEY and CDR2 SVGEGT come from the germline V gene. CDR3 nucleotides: TGTGCCAGCAGTTTCACAGGGTCGGGCTACGAGCAGTACTTC. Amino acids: CASSFTGSGYEQYF.